These 22 T cell receptor beta chains were all obtained from the same sample, sequenced in a study of blood T cell repertoires in COVID-19 (dated by TCRdb to the early 2020s). The library was prepared using the immunoSEQ multiplex PCR assay. TCRdb took over this immuneACCESS table, retaining in-frame rearrangements with V and J assigned. Such tables are incomplete; in checked studies, under half of the missing clones stem from an unresolved V gene, and the remainder is unexplained. This sample has 300,000 to 350,000 clones in its table, and approximately 88% of those were observed once. The top ten clonotypes cover about 5% of the sample. The specimen was PBMCs or T cells enriched from blood (not recorded which). The receptors were gathered from a man younger than 40 who had recovered from COVID-19.

CDR3 sequence (DNA): TGTGCCAGCAGCCAAGAAGCAGGGGGCGAGGGCTACACCTTC. Translation: CASSQEAGGEGYTF. This chain connects TRBV14 to TRBJ1-2; TRBD1 matches 8 bases. The CDR3 runs 14 residues. V shed 0 bases, J shed 8 bases, and the junction held 5 bases outside the gene matches. Germline V lookup: CDR1 SGHDN, CDR2 FVKESK.

This rearrangement joins TRBV5-8 to TRBJ2-3, with D maybe TRBD1 (7 bases). The CDR3 runs to 15 residues. Trimming took off 4 bases at V and 4 bases at J, with 16 bases between the two ends. In germline, CDR1 is SGHTS, CDR2 YDEGEE. This chain's CDR3 is CASSTGEAVADTQYF. The CDR3 nucleotides read TGTGCCAGCAGCACAGGGGAGGCGGTTGCAGATACGCAGTATTTT.

V usage is TRBV3-1 (or the pseudogene TRBV3-2) and J usage is TRBJ1-3; 7 nucleotides line up with TRBD1. From germline, CDR1 is LGHDT and CDR2 YNNKEL (reference sequence). V gave up 1 base and J gave up 0 bases; unmatched junction bases: 6. This CDR3 is built from 17 residues. As DNA, the CDR3 is TGTGCCAGCAGCCAAGCCCCGGGACAGAGCTCTGGAAACACCATATATTTT. Translation: CASSQAPGQSSGNTIYF.

This chain links TRBV6-6 with TRBJ1-6, with TRBD1 matching over 12 bases. The CDR3 length is 16 residues. V lost 6 bases and J lost 6; bases outside the gene matches: 6. The germline gives CDR1 MNHNY, CDR2 SVGAGI (reference sequence). CDR3 sequence: CASSRDRGQSNSPLHF. CDR3 bases: TGTGCCAGCAGCCGGGACAGGGGGCAAAGTAATTCACCCCTCCACTTT.

The chain couples TRBV5-4 to TRBJ1-2; D call uncertain. This CDR3 has 16 residues. CDR1 SGHNT and CDR2 YYREEE come from the germline V gene (reference sequence). V lost 0 bases, J lost 7 bases, and 19 bases lay in between. CDR3 DNA: TGTGCCAGCAGCTTGGAGGTGCCAGGCGTGAACGGTGGCTACACCTTC. Protein sequence: CASSLEVPGVNGGYTF.

The V and J genes are TRBV3-1 (or the pseudogene TRBV3-2) and TRBJ1-4; no clear D gene. The CDR3 runs 12 residues. Trimming took 1 base from V and 7 from J, leaving 4 bases between them. Germline assignment: CDR1 LGHDT and CDR2 YNNKEL (reference sequence). The CDR3 loop is CASSQALEKLFF. For the CDR3, the DNA is TGTGCCAGCAGCCAAGCTCTTGAAAAACTGTTTTTT.

The chain employs TRBV10-3 and TRBJ1-3; TRBD1 agrees at 7 bases. CDR3 length: 14 amino acids. V lost 4 bases and J lost 0; bases outside the gene matches: 0. The germline gives CDR1 ENHRY, CDR2 SYGVKD. CDR3 amino acids: CAISGDSSGNTIYF. CDR3 in DNA: TGTGCCATCAGTGGGGACAGCTCTGGAAACACCATATATTTT.

The chain links TRBV5-1 to TRBJ1-2; no clear D. This CDR3 has 15 amino acids. Germline assignment: CDR1 SGHRS and CDR2 YFSETQ. V was shortened by 0 bases and J by 6 bases, with 15 bases between the two germline ends. CDR3 DNA: TGCGCCAGCAGCTTGGAAGGGTGGGGAGAGGATGGCTACACCTTC. As protein: CASSLEGWGEDGYTF.

The chain carries TRBV3-1 (or the pseudogene TRBV3-2) and TRBJ1-6; D possibly corresponds to TRBD1 (5 bases). Trimming took 5 bases from V and 5 from J, leaving 13 bases between them. There are 15 residues in the CDR3. Germline CDR1 LGHDT, CDR2 YNNKEL (reference sequence). The CDR3 bases are TGTGCCAGCAGCAATCAAGACAGAGATAATTCACCCCTCCACTTT. Its translation: CASSNQDRDNSPLHF.

The V call is TRBV5-6, the J call TRBJ2-2; TRBD1 matches at 7 bases. The CDR3 has 14 residues. The germline V gene encodes CDR1 SGHDT and CDR2 YYEEEE. V lost 3 bases to trimming and J lost 9 bases; unmatched junction nucleotides: 8. CDR3 coding DNA: TGTGCCAGCAGCTCCGGGACAGCCATGTGGGAGCTGTTTTTT. This codes for CASSSGTAMWELFF.

This clone was found a few times. The chain is built from TRBV29-1 and TRBJ2-1; TRBD2 agrees at 7 bases. This CDR3 contains 16 residues. Germline CDR1 reads SQVTM; CDR2 reads ANQGSEA. V dropped 0 bases and J dropped 8; count of bases not matched to a gene: 13. CDR3 DNA: TGCAGCGTTGAAGATTGGGGGGAGGGGAATAACTATGAGCAGTTCTTC. Translating it yields CSVEDWGEGNNYEQFF.

The chain recombines TRBV5-6 with TRBJ2-1, with D hard to call. This CDR3 is 12 amino acids long. Trimming took 6 bases from V and 4 from J, leaving 8 bases between them. Germline CDR1 is SGHDT and CDR2 is YYEEEE. CDR3 in amino acids: CASIAPYNEQFF. DNA for the CDR3: TGTGCCAGCATAGCCCCGTACAATGAGCAGTTCTTC.

The chain couples TRBV4-1 to TRBJ2-3; 8 bases agree with TRBD2. Germline V gene data show CDR1 as MGHRA and CDR2 as YSYEKL. Trimming cost V 4 bases and J 2 bases; bases outside gene matches: 11. The CDR3 length is 17 residues. The CDR3 coding sequence is TGCGCCAGCAGCCTCTCCCGGAGCGGGGGAAACACAGATACGCAGTATTTT. Protein product: CASSLSRSGGNTDTQYF.

The chain is built from TRBV1 and TRBJ1-2; no check of the table's D call, TRBD1, against the DNA was made. TRBV1 is an annotated pseudogene. CDR3 length equals 13 residues. This CDR3 reads CTSSHRDSYGYTF. In DNA, the CDR3 is TGCACCAGCAGCCATCGGGACAGCTATGGCTACACCTTC.

V and J are TRBV29-1 and TRBJ2-7; 9 bases are shared with TRBD1. The CDR3 covers 14 residues. The germline V gene encodes CDR1 SQVTM and CDR2 ANQGSEA. V lost 4 bases and J lost 2; bases outside the gene matches: 6. The CDR3 protein is CSVAGGQGPYEQYF. As DNA, the CDR3 is TGCAGCGTTGCCGGAGGACAGGGGCCCTACGAGCAGTACTTC.

This chain uses TRBV4-2 with TRBJ2-5; D may be TRBD2 (6 bases). This CDR3 region has 16 residues. Trimming took off 2 bases at V and 5 bases at J, with 18 bases between the two ends. Germline CDR1 reads LGHNA; CDR2 reads YNFKEQ. CDR3 in amino acids: CASSQQPPTAGETQYF. The CDR3 coding sequence is TGTGCCAGCAGCCAACAGCCCCCAACGGCGGGGGAGACCCAGTACTTC.

This chain uses TRBV7-3 with TRBJ1-3; possible D gene TRBD1, 5 bases. Germline CDR1 is SGHTA and CDR2 is FQGTGA. The CDR3 extends over 15 amino acids. With 1 base removed from V and 2 bases from J, the gap between germline ends came to 9 bases. The CDR3 reads CASSLRGEPGNTIYF. DNA of the CDR3: TGTGCCAGCAGCTTAAGGGGGGAGCCTGGAAACACCATATATTTT.

This clone was observed a few times. The chain employs TRBV29-1 and TRBJ1-2; D remains unclear. CDR3 size: 12 residues. The V end was cut by 3 bases, the J end by 5 bases, with 10 bases between. Germline CDR1 SQVTM, CDR2 ANQGSEA. This chain's CDR3 is CSVDEGFYGYTF. The CDR3 DNA sequence: TGCAGCGTTGACGAGGGATTTTATGGCTACACCTTC. Looking up the rest from reference TRBV29-1 and TRBJ1-2 gives the full variable domain: SAVISQKPSRDICQRGTSLTIQCQVDSQVTMMFWYRQQPGQSLTLIATANQGSEATYESGFVIDKFPISRPNLTFSTLTVSNMSPEDSSIYLCSVDEGFYGYTFGSGTRLTVV.

The rearrangement links TRBV7-3 to TRBJ2-1; perhaps TRBD1 as D (5 bases). Looked up from germline, CDR1 is SGHTA and CDR2 is FQGTGA. This CDR3 contains 15 residues. Trimming left V 1 base short and J 8 bases short, with 15 bases between. The CDR3 DNA reads as TGTGCCAGCAGCTTAAACGGAAGACCCAGGGATGAGCAGTTCTTC. Translating it yields CASSLNGRPRDEQFF.

The gene calls are TRBV29-1 and TRBJ2-1, with D hard to call. Germline V gene sequence: CDR1 SQVTM, CDR2 ANQGSEA. V lost 7 bases, J lost 0 bases, and 10 bases lay in between. CDR3 length: 13 amino acids. The CDR3 region has the DNA TGCAGCGGAGGTCCTAGCTCCTACAATGAGCAGTTCTTC. It encodes CSGGPSSYNEQFF.

The chain is built from TRBV27 and TRBJ1-6; 9 bases line up with TRBD1. This CDR3 is 14 amino acids long. Germline CDR1 is MNHEY and CDR2 is SMNVEV (reference sequence). Germline trimming cut 4 bases from V and 10 bases from J; bases unmatched to any gene: 5. CDR3 DNA sequence: TGTGCCAGCAGTTATTACAGGGGGCAATCACCCCTCCACTTT. This translates into CASSYYRGQSPLHF.

This chain links TRBV19 with TRBJ1-5; TRBD1 matches at 9 bases. Trimming at V came to 4 bases and at J to 4 bases, leaving 8 bases not matched to a gene. Germline CDR1 is LNHDA and CDR2 is SQIVND (reference sequence). The CDR3 spans 16 residues. The CDR3 is CASSNPGQGWNQPQHF. The CDR3 region has the DNA TGTGCCAGTAGTAACCCGGGACAGGGCTGGAATCAGCCCCAGCATTTT. Full variable domain (remainder filled in from reference TRBV19 and TRBJ1-5): DGGITQSPKYLFRKEGQNVTLSCEQNLNHDAMYWYRQDPGQGLRLIYYSQIVNDFQKGDIAEGYSVSREKKESFPLTVTSAQKNPTAFYLCASSNPGQGWNQPQHFGDGTRLSIL.